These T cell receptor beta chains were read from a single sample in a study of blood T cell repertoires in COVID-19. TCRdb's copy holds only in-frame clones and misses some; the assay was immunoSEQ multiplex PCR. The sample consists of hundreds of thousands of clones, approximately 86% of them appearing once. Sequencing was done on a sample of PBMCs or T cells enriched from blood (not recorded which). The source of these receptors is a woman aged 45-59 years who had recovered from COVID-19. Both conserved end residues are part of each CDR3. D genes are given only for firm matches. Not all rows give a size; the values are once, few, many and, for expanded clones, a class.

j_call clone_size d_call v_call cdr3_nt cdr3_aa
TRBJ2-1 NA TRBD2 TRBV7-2 TGTGCCAGCAGCTTAAGTTTGACTAGCAACAATGAGCAGTTCTTC CASSLSLTSNNEQFF
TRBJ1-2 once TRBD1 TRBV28 TGTGCCAGCAGTCTTCGACAGGGAGGAAGCTATGGCTACACCTTC CASSLRQGGSYGYTF
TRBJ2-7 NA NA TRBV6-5 TGTGCCAGCAGTTACTGGTTCCGCCCTATTGACGAGCAGTACTTC CASSYWFRPIDEQYF
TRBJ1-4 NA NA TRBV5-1 TGCGCCAGCAGCTTGGAGCTCGGAGGGTCTAATGAAAAACTGTTTTTT CASSLELGGSNEKLFF
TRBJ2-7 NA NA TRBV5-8 TGTGCCAGCAGCTTGGGGTGGGGGGTACAGCACTTC CASSLGWGVQHF
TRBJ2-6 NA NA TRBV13 TGTGCCAGCAGCTCCCAGGGTTGGGGAATCTCTGGGGCCAACGTCCTGACTTTC CASSSQGWGISGANVLTF
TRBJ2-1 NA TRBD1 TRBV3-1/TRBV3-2 TGTGCCAGCAGCCAAGACCGGGACAGAAGATACAATGAGCAGTTCTTC CASSQDRDRRYNEQFF
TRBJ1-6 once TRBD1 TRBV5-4 TGTGCCAGCAGCCCGGACAGGGGTTATTCACCCCTCCACTTT CASSPDRGYSPLHF
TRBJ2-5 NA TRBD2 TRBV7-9 TGTGCCAGCAGCTTTGCCCGTCTAGCGGGTTTAGAGACCCAGTACTTC CASSFARLAGLETQYF
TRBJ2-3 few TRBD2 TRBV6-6 TGTGCCAGCAGTAGCGTACGGGAGGGGGGCACAGATACGCAGTATTTT CASSSVREGGTDTQYF